This T cell receptor beta chain comes out of a study of blood T cell repertoires in COVID-19. Clones were sequenced by immunoSEQ multiplex PCR, and TCRdb holds only the in-frame ones, with some missing. The sample carries more than 350,000 clones, 87% recorded once. Germline V CDR1 and CDR2: SEHNR, FQNEAQ (reference sequence). With V trimmed by 1 base and J by 3 bases, 2 bases remained unmatched. The CDR3 has 14 residues. The chain links TRBV7-9 to TRBJ1-2, with 7 bases identical to TRBD1. The TCR was taken from a woman aged 50 to 65 who had recovered from COVID-19. The sequenced material came from PBMCs or T cells enriched from blood (not recorded which). This CDR3 reads CASSLEGADYGYTF. CDR3 DNA sequence: TGTGCCAGCAGCTTAGAGGGGGCGGACTATGGCTACACCTTC.